Listed below are T cell receptor beta chains from one sample, sequenced in a study of blood T cell repertoires in COVID-19. Using immunoSEQ multiplex PCR, the repertoire was profiled, and TCRdb retains in-frame clones only, with some absent. This sample carries approximately 170,000 clones, around 83% of them seen once, and the ten largest clones take approximately 8%. Material: peripheral blood. These receptors were obtained from a woman aged 65 to 85 with COVID-19, enrolled during active disease. Each CDR3 is given with its conserved first and last residue. D genes are given only for firm matches. Where a row states a size, it is once, few, many or the class of an expanded clone; other rows omit it.

D gene	J gene	clone size	V gene	CDR3 DNA	CDR3 protein
NA	TRBJ2-7	NA	TRBV7-9	TGTGCCAGCAGCCAATTTTCCGTCGGGAAAAGGTCCTACGAGCAGTACTTC	CASSQFSVGKRSYEQYF
NA	TRBJ1-4	NA	TRBV15	TGTGCCACCAGCAGAGATAACAGGTCAGGGGAAAAACTGTTTTTT	CATSRDNRSGEKLFF
NA	TRBJ2-3	NA	TRBV7-2	TGTGCCAGCAGCCCCCAAAGCGGGCTCCCCTACGATACGCAGTATTTT	CASSPQSGLPYDTQYF
NA	TRBJ2-2	NA	TRBV27	TGTGCCAGTAGAACCTTCCCCGGGGAGCTGTTTTTT	CASRTFPGELFF
NA	TRBJ2-1	once	TRBV5-1	TGCGCCAGCAGCTTGATTATCCTAGCGCCAGGCAATGAGCAGTTCTTC	CASSLIILAPGNEQFF
NA	TRBJ1-2	few	TRBV2	TGTGCCAGCAGGACCCGCGGCACCCCCTATGGCTACACCTTC	CASRTRGTPYGYTF
TRBD2	TRBJ2-5	NA	TRBV5-1	TGCGCCAGCAGCGATCCTAGCGGCGAAGAGACCCAGTACTTC	CASSDPSGEETQYF
TRBD2	TRBJ2-1	NA	TRBV25-1	TGTGCCAGCAGTGAAAGTATTGCTAGCGGGAGGGCCATAGATGAGCAGTTCTTC	CASSESIASGRAIDEQFF
NA	TRBJ1-1	NA	TRBV6-5	TGTGCCAGCAGTTACGAGGGGAACACTGAAGCTTTCTTT	CASSYEGNTEAFF
NA	TRBJ2-3	once	TRBV13	TGTGCCAGCAGCACCAGGGCCTCTGGAGCGCAGTATTTT	CASSTRASGAQYF
NA	TRBJ2-3	NA	TRBV3-1/TRBV3-2	TGTGCCACCAGGGTTACGGGGATGACAGATACGCAGTATTTT	CATRVTGMTDTQYF
NA	TRBJ2-3	NA	TRBV7-3	TGTGCCAGCAGCTATTGGACGGGGAGCACAGATACGCAGTATTTT	CASSYWTGSTDTQYF
NA	TRBJ2-7	NA	TRBV9	TGTGCCAGCAGCGGAAAGGGGTACGAGCAGTACTTC	CASSGKGYEQYF
TRBD2	TRBJ2-1	NA	TRBV24-1	TGTGCCACCAGTGACCCGGGACTAGCGGGAACAAATGAGCAGTTCTTC	CATSDPGLAGTNEQFF
NA	TRBJ2-3	NA	TRBV15	TGTGCCACCCAAACGCAGAGCACAGATACGCAGTATTTT	CATQTQSTDTQYF
NA	TRBJ2-7	NA	TRBV5-5	TGTGCCAGCAGCTTGGGCGGGGCGGGACCATACTACGAGCAGTACTTC	CASSLGGAGPYYEQYF
NA	TRBJ2-3	NA	TRBV7-8	TGTGCCAGCAGCTTAGTGGGCACCACAGATACGCAGTATTTT	CASSLVGTTDTQYF
TRBD1	TRBJ2-2	NA	TRBV18	TGTGCCAGCTCGAGGGACAGCCACACCGGGGAGCTGTTTTTT	CASSRDSHTGELFF
NA	TRBJ1-5	NA	TRBV6-6	TGTGCCAGCAGTCAAGGACAGATCTATCAGCCCCAGCATTTT	CASSQGQIYQPQHF
NA	TRBJ1-2	NA	TRBV27	TGTGCCAGCAGAATATCAGGGTACTATGGCTACACCTTC	CASRISGYYGYTF
NA	TRBJ2-7	NA	TRBV5-6	TGTGCCAGCAGCCTGCTAGGTAGCTCGGGCTCCTACGAGCAGTACTTC	CASSLLGSSGSYEQYF
NA	TRBJ2-1	once	TRBV14	TGTGCCAGCAGCCACCGGGGGGCACATGAGCAGTTCTTC	CASSHRGAHEQFF
NA	TRBJ1-5	NA	TRBV28	TGTGCCAGCAGTTCCCCCGGGGGAGTGGCGCGTCAGCCCCAGCATTTT	CASSSPGGVARQPQHF
NA	TRBJ2-5	NA	TRBV19	TGTGCCAGCTCTCCGACTAGTAGTAAAGAGACCCAGTACTTC	CASSPTSSKETQYF
NA	TRBJ1-2	NA	TRBV6-5	TGTGCCAGCAGTTACCGGGTAAACTATGGCTACACCTTC	CASSYRVNYGYTF
NA	TRBJ2-7	NA	TRBV10-1	TGCGCCAGCATCTCCATCAGGGTGAGGGAGCAGTACTTC	CASISIRVREQYF
NA	TRBJ2-5	NA	TRBV7-2	TGTGCCAGCAGCTTAGTGGTAGGGGTAGAGACCCAGTACTTC	CASSLVVGVETQYF
NA	TRBJ2-3	NA	TRBV18	TGTGCCAGCTCACCACCGCACCCCACTAGCACAGATACGCAGTATTTT	CASSPPHPTSTDTQYF
NA	TRBJ1-1	NA	TRBV29-1	TGCAGCGGAAAAGGGAGCCATGAAGCTTTCTTT	CSGKGSHEAFF
TRBD1	TRBJ2-1	NA	TRBV7-2	TGTGCCAGCAGCGTACGGACAGGGGCGGATGAGCAGTTCTTC	CASSVRTGADEQFF
NA	TRBJ2-7	few	TRBV27	TGTGCCAGCAGGAACTTAGACATCCTCGAGCAGTACTTC	CASRNLDILEQYF
TRBD1	TRBJ1-1	NA	TRBV2	TGTGCCAGCAGTCGTGGGACAGGGAACACTGAAGCTTTCTTT	CASSRGTGNTEAFF
NA	TRBJ2-7	NA	TRBV5-1	TGCGCCAGCAGCTACGGACTGCGCCAGGGGTCGGGGGAGCAGTACTTC	CASSYGLRQGSGEQYF
TRBD2	TRBJ2-5	NA	TRBV19	TGTGCCAGTAGTATAGGGGGAGGGGGACTAGCGGGACCGAAAGAGACCCAGTACTTC	CASSIGGGGLAGPKETQYF
TRBD2	TRBJ2-1	NA	TRBV18	TGTGCCAGCTCGACCGGGGCGGGAGGGCCGGAACAGTTCTTC	CASSTGAGGPEQFF
NA	TRBJ1-1	few	TRBV5-1	TGCGCCAGCAGCTTGTATGGGACAAGGATAGTGAACACTGAAGCTTTCTTT	CASSLYGTRIVNTEAFF
TRBD2	TRBJ2-1	NA	TRBV6-5	TGTGCCAGCAAACTAAGCGGGAGTTCCTACAATGAGCAGTTCTTC	CASKLSGSSYNEQFF
NA	TRBJ2-1	NA	TRBV7-3	TGTGCCAGCAGCTTAAATCCCCTCAATGAGCAGTTCTTC	CASSLNPLNEQFF
TRBD2	TRBJ2-2	few	TRBV30	TGTGCCTGGAGTGCTAAGACTAGCGGGAGAAACACCGGGGAGCTGTTTTTT	CAWSAKTSGRNTGELFF
NA	TRBJ1-2	NA	TRBV5-1	TGCGCCAGCAGTCCAGCGAACTATGGCTACACCTTC	CASSPANYGYTF
NA	TRBJ1-4	NA	TRBV4-3	TGCGCCAGCAGCCAATTCGGTATTAATGAAAAACTGTTTTTT	CASSQFGINEKLFF
TRBD1	TRBJ2-7	NA	TRBV28	TGTGCCAGCATCCAAGGGACAGGGGTACACGAGCAGTACTTC	CASIQGTGVHEQYF
NA	TRBJ1-5	NA	TRBV2	TGTGCCAGCAGTGCGGGTGGGGCCGTTCAGCCCCAGCATTTT	CASSAGGAVQPQHF
NA	TRBJ1-1	NA	TRBV6-5	TGTGCCAGCAGCAATCTACACCAGCAGGGAGCTTTCTTT	CASSNLHQQGAFF
TRBD2	TRBJ2-1	few	TRBV6-5	TGTGCCAGCAGTCTTAGCGGGATAGCTTACAATGAGCAGTTCTTC	CASSLSGIAYNEQFF
NA	TRBJ2-7	NA	TRBV18	TGTGCCAGCTCACCCAGGGGCCGGCAGCAGTACGAGCAGTACTTC	CASSPRGRQQYEQYF
TRBD1	TRBJ1-2	NA	TRBV18	TGTGCCAGCTCACCTCGCCAAAGGGGGCCTTACACCCCGGATGACTATGGCTACACCTTC	CASSPRQRGPYTPDDYGYTF
NA	TRBJ1-5	NA	TRBV18	TGTGCCAGCTCACCACTGGGGGGTGTCCGGGGCAATCAGCCCCAGCATTTT	CASSPLGGVRGNQPQHF
TRBD2	TRBJ2-1	NA	TRBV28	TGTGCCAGCAGTTTCCTCAAGGGGTTTGGACTAGCGGGAGGGAGCTCCTACAATGAGCAGTTCTTC	CASSFLKGFGLAGGSSYNEQFF
NA	TRBJ1-5	NA	TRBV7-2	TGTGCCAGCAGCTTAGACTCTACGGGGGGGAATCAGCCCCAGCATTTT	CASSLDSTGGNQPQHF
TRBD2	TRBJ2-1	NA	TRBV3-1/TRBV3-2	TGTGCCAGCAGCTTAACGGGAGGGTCCTACAATGAGCAGTTCTTC	CASSLTGGSYNEQFF
NA	TRBJ2-1	NA	TRBV5-1	TGCGCCAGCAGCCCAAGGCGGGGAGCCATCAATGAGCAGTTCTTC	CASSPRRGAINEQFF
NA	TRBJ2-7	NA	TRBV6-6	TGTGCCAGCAGTTATTCCGGGAGCTCCTACGAGCAGTACTTC	CASSYSGSSYEQYF
NA	TRBJ1-6	NA	TRBV5-1	TGCGCCAGCAGCTTGGATCCCTTTACCTATAATTCACCCCTCCACTTT	CASSLDPFTYNSPLHF
NA	TRBJ1-1	few	TRBV12-3/TRBV12-4	TGTGCCAGCAGCTTTGGGCCCCCCACTGAAGCTTTCTTT	CASSFGPPTEAFF
NA	TRBJ2-1	once	TRBV10-3	TGTGCCACCAGCTTTGGGGGCGATGAGCAGTTCTTC	CATSFGGDEQFF
TRBD2	TRBJ2-3	NA	TRBV5-1	TGCGCCAGCAGCGTGGGACTAGATCCGGATACGCAGTATTTT	CASSVGLDPDTQYF
TRBD1	TRBJ1-5	few	TRBV19	TGTGCCAGTAGTTTAGGACAGGGGATCAATCAGCCCCAGCATTTT	CASSLGQGINQPQHF